The present entry profiles one T cell receptor beta chain with its context. The authors' processing: Amplifying reference gene primers gave estimates of nucleated cell counts. Assay: immunoSEQ multiplex PCR; the TCRdb copy retains only in-frame clones and omits some. That table is the source of V, J and clone size, and D and trimming were worked out from the DNA. This table holds about 180,000 clones, over 70% found once. The data belong to a study of blood T cell repertoires in COVID-19. Study-wide context: Donors in the United States, Italy and Spain gave samples during acute or convalescent COVID-19. The cDNA or gDNA used as material had been derived from T cells, B-cell-depleted T cells, or PBMCs.

The CDR3 is made up of 20 amino acids. Germline lookup yields CDR1 LGHNA and CDR2 YNFKEQ. The V end lost 3 bases, the J end lost 0 bases, and 26 bases lay between the germline ends. The V gene is TRBV4-2, the J gene TRBJ1-1, with D unresolved. The sequenced sample was peripheral blood. This sequence was found in a woman aged 55-70 years with acute or convalescent COVID-19. The CDR3: CASSQGRIGPDRYMNTEAFF. CDR3 DNA sequence: TGTGCCAGCAGCCAGGGGAGAATTGGCCCGGACCGTTACATGAACACTGAAGCTTTCTTT.